This TCR beta chain was observed in a study of T-cell reconstitution after alpha-beta-depleted transplantation in children. Study-wide points: T-cell counts and diversity at one year following transplant were attributed mainly to newly produced T cells.

As regards this clonotype: The antigen is not known.

Library preparation (for TCRbeta) was performed with unique molecular identifiers. TCRdb re-called the PCR reads with MiXCR, one entry per CDR3 protein. The data show about 980,000 distinct CDR3 sequences, with about 31% seen just once and 28% held by the top ten. The CDR3 loop spans 15 amino acids. Per the germline V gene, CDR1 is SEHNR and CDR2 is FQNEAQ (reference sequence). Trimming took 5 bases from V and 1 from J; bases not matched to a gene: 6. Source: PBMCs, mostly from graft donor cells, taken 360 days after TCRalphabeta/CD19-depleted stem cell transplant. The clonotype was recovered from a boy younger than two who had a stem cell transplant for SCID, so the T cells may come from the graft donor. The chain recombines TRBV7-9 with TRBJ1-1, with 8 positions matching TRBD1. The CDR3 DNA is TGTGCCAGCAGCATCGGGGACAGGACGAACACTGAAGCTTTCTTT. It specifies CASSIGDRTNTEAFF.